This T cell receptor beta chain stems from a study of blood T cell repertoires in COVID-19. Study members were between about 18 and 95 years old and lived in 25 or so US regions. Participants' reported clinical history set cohort assignment. The germline V gene has CDR1 LGHDT and CDR2 YNNKEL (reference sequence). The CDR3 loop spans 16 amino acids. V lost 1 base and J 3 bases, leaving 12 bases between the germline ends. Here immunoSEQ multiplex PCR was the method, and the copy in TCRdb shows in-frame clones only, minus some. The table shows under 250,000 clones, with about 87% occurring only once. This chain uses TRBV3-1 (or the pseudogene TRBV3-2) with TRBJ2-2; the D gene is possibly TRBD1 (6 bases). The sample taken for sequencing was PBMCs or T cells enriched from blood (not recorded which). This receptor was identified in a woman in her 30s with acute COVID-19. The CDR3 reads CASSQVKAGDTGELFF. In DNA, the CDR3 is TGTGCCAGCAGCCAAGTAAAAGCAGGGGACACCGGGGAGCTGTTTTTT.